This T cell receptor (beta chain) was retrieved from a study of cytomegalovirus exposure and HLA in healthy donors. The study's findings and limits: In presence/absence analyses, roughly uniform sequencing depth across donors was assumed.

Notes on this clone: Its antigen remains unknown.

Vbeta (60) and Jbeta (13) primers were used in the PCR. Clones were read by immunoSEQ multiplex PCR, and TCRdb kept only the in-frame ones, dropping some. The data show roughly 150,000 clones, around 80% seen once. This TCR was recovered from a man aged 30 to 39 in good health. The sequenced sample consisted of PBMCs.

CDR3 amino acids: CASNSDTQYF. In DNA, the CDR3 is TGCGCCAGCAACAGCGATACGCAGTATTTT. This chain links TRBV5-1 with TRBJ2-3; D uncertain. The germline V gene has CDR1 SGHRS and CDR2 YFSETQ. The CDR3 spans 10 residues. The V end lost 6 bases, the J end lost 6 bases, and 5 bases lay between the germline ends.